This passage covers 12 T cell receptor beta chains from one sample sequenced in a study of spatial heterogeneity in lung cancer. Stated time point: sample taken at primary tumor resection. No cell sorting; template was whole RNA from tumor, lung tissue or PBMC. Via MiXCR, TCRdb re-called the 5' RACE reads, giving one row per CDR3 protein. The sample lists some 87,000 distinct CDR3 sequences, approximately 8.9% occurring once. The sequenced sample was PBMCs, obtained at surgery. The receptors shown here come from a male donor with early-stage non-small cell lung cancer.

This clonotype occurred many times. The rearrangement links TRBV20-1 to TRBJ2-7; 7 nucleotides agree with TRBD1. The germline gives CDR1 DFQATT, CDR2 SNEGSKA (reference sequence). The length of the CDR3 is 15 residues. V lost 0 bases and J lost 5; bases outside the gene matches: 10. CDR3 residues: CSARDPGQVRHEQYF. The CDR3 DNA reads as TGCAGTGCTAGAGATCCAGGACAGGTGAGACACGAGCAGTACTTC.

The chain carries TRBV6-5 and TRBJ2-7, with 7 nucleotides matching TRBD1. CDR1 and CDR2 from the germline V gene are MNHEY and SVGAGI. V was pared by 8 bases and J by 7 bases, with 5 bases of the junction left unmatched. The CDR3 has 11 residues. CDR3 region: CASADRKEQYF. CDR3 nucleotides: TGTGCCAGCGCGGACAGGAAAGAGCAGTACTTC.

The chain employs TRBV12-3 or TRBV12-4 and TRBJ2-7, with D perhaps TRBD2 (5 bases). The CDR3 is made up of 14 amino acids. The ends were cut back, 4 bases at V and 7 bases at J, with 17 bases in the middle. CDR3 in DNA: TGTGCCAGCAGTTCACCGGGGAAGGGCTGGGAGCAGTACTTC. Translating it yields CASSSPGKGWEQYF.

This clonotype occurred many times. The chain uses TRBV7-2 and TRBJ1-5; no clear D gene. CDR3 size: 12 residues. Trimming shortened V by 5 bases and J by 4 bases, and 6 bases separated the two germline ends. Germline V CDR1 and CDR2: SGHTA, FQGNSA. In DNA, the CDR3 is TGTGCCAGCAGCCCGCCTAATCAGCCCCAGCATTTT. Translated, it gives CASSPPNQPQHF.

The chain employs TRBV12-5 and TRBJ1-2; no definite D call. The germline gives CDR1 LGHNT, CDR2 FRNRAP. This CDR3 is 13 amino acids long. V was cut by 4 bases and J by 4 bases, with 10 bases left in between. The CDR3 sequence is CASGSDTIYGYTF. CDR3 sequence (DNA): TGTGCTAGTGGTTCAGACACGATCTATGGCTACACCTTC.

The chain carries TRBV11-2 and TRBJ1-1; D gene ambiguous. The germline V gene has CDR1 SGHAT and CDR2 FQNNGV. V was pared by 5 bases and J by 7 bases, with 8 bases between. This CDR3 is 11 amino acids long. CDR3 sequence: CASSTRIEAFF. Here the CDR3 DNA reads TGTGCCAGCAGCACGAGGATTGAAGCTTTCTTT.

This sequence joins TRBV5-8 and TRBJ2-1, with D maybe TRBD2 (5 bases). Germline V gene lookup returns CDR1 SGHTS and CDR2 YDEGEE. The V and J ends lost 3 bases and 6 bases respectively, with 19 bases between them. The CDR3 loop spans 16 amino acids. CDR3 coding DNA: TGTGCCAGCAGCTCCATACGACTACTTCAAGGCAATGAGCAGTTCTTC. Its protein is CASSSIRLLQGNEQFF.

This sequence joins TRBV24-1 and TRBJ2-5, with 9 bases fitting TRBD1. The CDR3 contains 15 residues. CDR1 is KGHDR and CDR2 is SFDVKD in the germline V gene. J was trimmed by 4 bases and V by 3 bases; bases with no gene match: 5. The CDR3 DNA reads as TGTGCCACCAGTGATCCCTCGACAGGGGGAGAGACCCAGTACTTC. Amino acid sequence: CATSDPSTGGETQYF.

The chain recombines TRBV19 with TRBJ2-2; 8 nucleotides align to TRBD1. The CDR3 runs to 17 residues. CDR1 is LNHDA and CDR2 is SQIVND in the germline V gene (reference sequence). Trimming took 9 bases from V and 0 from J; bases not matched to a gene: 12. The CDR3 coding sequence is TGTGCCAGCCGTGGGGTACCGGGACAGGCGAACACCGGGGAGCTGTTTTTT. Protein sequence: CASRGVPGQANTGELFF.

The table lists this clonotype with a few counts. The V and J genes are TRBV6-1 and TRBJ2-5; D is uncertain. Trimming removed 0 bases from V and 1 base from J, with 6 bases in between. CDR3 size: 14 residues. Germline V CDR1 and CDR2: MNHNS, SASEGT. Written as DNA, the CDR3 is TGTGCCAGCAGTGAAGCGCGCAGCCAAGAGACCCAGTACTTC. It specifies CASSEARSQETQYF.

This clonotype showed up just a few times. The V call is TRBV2, the J call TRBJ2-5; no reliable D call. CDR3 size: 15 residues. With 6 bases removed from V and 1 base from J, the gap between germline ends came to 15 bases. Germline assignment: CDR1 SNHLY and CDR2 FYNNEI. The CDR3 region is CASRAGSRFQETQYF. CDR3 DNA sequence: TGTGCCAGCAGGGCAGGATCGCGGTTCCAAGAGACCCAGTACTTC.

V and J are TRBV20-1 and TRBJ2-2; 10 nucleotides line up with TRBD2. This CDR3 is built from 16 residues. Trimming removed 3 bases from V and 4 bases from J; junction bases left unmatched: 8. Germline CDR1 is DFQATT and CDR2 is SNEGSKA (reference sequence). The CDR3 sequence: CSARAGLAVITGELFF. In nucleotides, the CDR3 is TGCAGTGCTAGGGCCGGACTAGCGGTCATCACCGGGGAGCTGTTTTTT.